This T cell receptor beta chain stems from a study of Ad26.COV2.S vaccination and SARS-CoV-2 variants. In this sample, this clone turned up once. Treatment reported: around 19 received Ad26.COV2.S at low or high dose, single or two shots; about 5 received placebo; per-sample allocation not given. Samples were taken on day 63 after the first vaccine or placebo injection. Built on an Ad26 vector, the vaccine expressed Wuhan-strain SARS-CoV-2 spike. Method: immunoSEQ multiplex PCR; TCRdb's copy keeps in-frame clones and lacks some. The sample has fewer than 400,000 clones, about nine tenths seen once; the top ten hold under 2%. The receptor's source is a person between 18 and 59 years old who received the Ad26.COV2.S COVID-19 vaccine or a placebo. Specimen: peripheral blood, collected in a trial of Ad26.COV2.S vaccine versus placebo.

CDR3: CASSEDRSLYEQYF. In DNA, the CDR3 is TGTGCCAGCAGTGAAGACCGATCGCTCTACGAGCAGTACTTC. This sequence joins TRBV2 and TRBJ2-7; D gene ambiguous. This CDR3 contains 14 residues. The germline V gene has CDR1 SNHLY and CDR2 FYNNEI. Trimming left V 1 base short and J 3 bases short, with 10 bases between.